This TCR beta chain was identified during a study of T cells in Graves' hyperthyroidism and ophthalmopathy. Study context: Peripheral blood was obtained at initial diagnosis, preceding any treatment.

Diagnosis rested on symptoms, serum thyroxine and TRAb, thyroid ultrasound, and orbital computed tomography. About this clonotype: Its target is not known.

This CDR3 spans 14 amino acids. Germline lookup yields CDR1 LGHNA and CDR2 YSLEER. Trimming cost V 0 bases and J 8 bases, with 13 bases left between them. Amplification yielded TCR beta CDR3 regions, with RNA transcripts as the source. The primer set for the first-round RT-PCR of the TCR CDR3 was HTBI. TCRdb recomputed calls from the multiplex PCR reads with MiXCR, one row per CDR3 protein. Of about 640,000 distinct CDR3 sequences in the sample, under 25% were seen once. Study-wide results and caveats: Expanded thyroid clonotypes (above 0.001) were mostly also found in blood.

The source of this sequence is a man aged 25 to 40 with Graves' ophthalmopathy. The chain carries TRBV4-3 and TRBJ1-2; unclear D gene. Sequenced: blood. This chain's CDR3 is CASSQDRDSGGYTF. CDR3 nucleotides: TGCGCCAGCAGCCAAGATCGGGATTCGGGGGGCTACACCTTC.